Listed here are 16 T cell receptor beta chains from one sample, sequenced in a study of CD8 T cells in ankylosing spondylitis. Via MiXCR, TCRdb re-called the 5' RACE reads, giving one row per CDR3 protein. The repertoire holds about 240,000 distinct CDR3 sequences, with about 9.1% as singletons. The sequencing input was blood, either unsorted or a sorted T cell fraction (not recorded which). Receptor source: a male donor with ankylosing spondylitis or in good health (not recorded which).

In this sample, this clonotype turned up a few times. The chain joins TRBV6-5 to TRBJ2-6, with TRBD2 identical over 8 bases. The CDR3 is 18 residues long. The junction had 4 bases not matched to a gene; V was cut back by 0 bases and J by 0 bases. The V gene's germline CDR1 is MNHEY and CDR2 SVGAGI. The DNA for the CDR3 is TGTGCCAGCAGTTACTCAGCGGGGGACTACTCTGGGGCCAACGTCCTGACTTTC. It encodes CASSYSAGDYSGANVLTF.

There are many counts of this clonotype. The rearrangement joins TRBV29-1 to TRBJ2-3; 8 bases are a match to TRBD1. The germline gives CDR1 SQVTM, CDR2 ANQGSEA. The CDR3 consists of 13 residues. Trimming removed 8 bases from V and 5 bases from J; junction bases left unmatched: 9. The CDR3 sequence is CSCGRGRGDTQYF. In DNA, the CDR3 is TGCAGCTGCGGCAGGGGGCGTGGAGATACGCAGTATTTT.

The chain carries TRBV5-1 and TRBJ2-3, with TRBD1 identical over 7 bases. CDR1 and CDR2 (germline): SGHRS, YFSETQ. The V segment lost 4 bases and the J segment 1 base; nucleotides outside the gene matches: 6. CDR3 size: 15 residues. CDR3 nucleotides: TGCGCCAGCAGCCCCCGAGGGACAGGCACAGATACGCAGTATTTT. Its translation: CASSPRGTGTDTQYF.

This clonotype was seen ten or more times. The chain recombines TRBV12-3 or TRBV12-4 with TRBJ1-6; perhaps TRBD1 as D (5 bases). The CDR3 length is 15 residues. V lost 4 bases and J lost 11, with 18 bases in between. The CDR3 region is CASSSSRGGWPPLHF. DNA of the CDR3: TGTGCCAGCAGTTCATCCCGGGGGGGTTGGCCACCCCTCCACTTT.

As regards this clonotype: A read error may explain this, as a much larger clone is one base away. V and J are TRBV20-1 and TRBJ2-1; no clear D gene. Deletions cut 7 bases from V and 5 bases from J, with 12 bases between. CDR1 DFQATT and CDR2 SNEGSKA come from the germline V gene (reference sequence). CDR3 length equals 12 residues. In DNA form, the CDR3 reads TGCAGTGTTAGTAGTAATGACAATGAGCAGTTCTTC. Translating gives CSVSSNDNEQFF.

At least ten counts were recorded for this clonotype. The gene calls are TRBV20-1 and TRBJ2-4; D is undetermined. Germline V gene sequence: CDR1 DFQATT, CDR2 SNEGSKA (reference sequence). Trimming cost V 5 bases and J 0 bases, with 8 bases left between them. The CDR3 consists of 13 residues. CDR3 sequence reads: CSALGPAKNIQYF. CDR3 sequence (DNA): TGCAGTGCTCTTGGGCCAGCCAAAAACATTCAGTACTTC.

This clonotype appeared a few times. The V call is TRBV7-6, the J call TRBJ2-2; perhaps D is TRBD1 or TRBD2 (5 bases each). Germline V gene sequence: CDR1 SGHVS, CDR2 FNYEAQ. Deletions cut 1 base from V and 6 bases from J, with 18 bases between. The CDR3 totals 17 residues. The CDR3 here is CASSLVGTRIGAGELFF. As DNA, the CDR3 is TGTGCCAGCAGCTTAGTTGGGACGCGTATTGGTGCCGGGGAGCTGTTTTTT. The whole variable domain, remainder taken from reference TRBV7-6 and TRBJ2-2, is GAGVSQSPRYKVTKRGQDVALRCDPISGHVSLYWYRQALGQGPEFLTYFNYEAQQDKSGLPNDRFSAERPEGSISTLTIQRTEQRDSAMYRCASSLVGTRIGAGELFFGEGSRLTVL.

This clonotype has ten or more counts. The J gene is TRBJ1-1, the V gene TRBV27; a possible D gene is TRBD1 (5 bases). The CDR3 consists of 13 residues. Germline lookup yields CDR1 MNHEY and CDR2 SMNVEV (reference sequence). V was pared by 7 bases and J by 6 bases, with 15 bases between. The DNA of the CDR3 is TGTGCCAGCACCTCCCCCTCGGGGGCTGAAGCTTTCTTT. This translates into CASTSPSGAEAFF.

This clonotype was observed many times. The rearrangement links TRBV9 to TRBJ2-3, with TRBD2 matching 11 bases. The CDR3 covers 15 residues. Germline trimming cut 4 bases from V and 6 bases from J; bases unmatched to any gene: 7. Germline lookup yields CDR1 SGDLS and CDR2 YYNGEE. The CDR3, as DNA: TGTGCCAGCAGCTCAACCGGGACTAGCGGTGATACGCAGTATTTT. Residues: CASSSTGTSGDTQYF.

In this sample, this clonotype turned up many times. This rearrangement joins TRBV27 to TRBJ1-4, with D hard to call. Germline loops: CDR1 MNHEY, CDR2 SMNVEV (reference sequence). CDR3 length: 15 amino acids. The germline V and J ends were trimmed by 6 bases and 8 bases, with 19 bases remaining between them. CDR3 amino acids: CASRVSLFGVEKLFF. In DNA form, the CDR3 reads TGTGCCAGCAGGGTTTCGCTTTTCGGGGTCGAAAAACTGTTTTTT.

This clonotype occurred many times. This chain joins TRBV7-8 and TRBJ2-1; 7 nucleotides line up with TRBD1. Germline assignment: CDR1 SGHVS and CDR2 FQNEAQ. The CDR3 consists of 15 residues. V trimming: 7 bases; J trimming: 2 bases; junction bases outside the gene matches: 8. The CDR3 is CASIQTGLTYNEQFF. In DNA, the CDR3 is TGTGCCAGCATCCAGACAGGGTTGACCTACAATGAGCAGTTCTTC.

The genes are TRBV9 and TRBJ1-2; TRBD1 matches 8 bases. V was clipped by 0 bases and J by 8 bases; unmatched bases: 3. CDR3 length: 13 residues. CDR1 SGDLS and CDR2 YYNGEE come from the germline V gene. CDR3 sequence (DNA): TGTGCCAGCAGCGTAGGGACAGGGACCGGCTACACCTTC. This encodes CASSVGTGTGYTF.

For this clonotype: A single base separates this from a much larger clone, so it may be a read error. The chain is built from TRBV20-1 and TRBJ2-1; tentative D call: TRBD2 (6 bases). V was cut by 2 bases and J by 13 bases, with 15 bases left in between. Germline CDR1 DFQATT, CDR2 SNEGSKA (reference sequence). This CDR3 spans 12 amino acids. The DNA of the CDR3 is TGCAGTGCTAGAAACGGGAGAGTCGACCAGTTCTTC. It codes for CSARNGRVDQFF.

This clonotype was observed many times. CDR3 loop: CSVRDRGWYGYTF. As DNA, the CDR3 is TGCAGCGTTAGGGACAGGGGATGGTATGGCTACACCTTC. The genes are TRBV29-1 and TRBJ1-2; 10 bases map to TRBD1. The germline CDR1 and CDR2 sequences are SQVTM and ANQGSEA. The CDR3 consists of 13 residues. Trimming removed 5 bases from V and 5 bases from J; junction bases left unmatched: 5.

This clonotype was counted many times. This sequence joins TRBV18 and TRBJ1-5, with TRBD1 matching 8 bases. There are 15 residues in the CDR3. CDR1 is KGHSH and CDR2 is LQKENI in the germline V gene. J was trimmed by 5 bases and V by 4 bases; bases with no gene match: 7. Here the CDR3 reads CASSRRQGNDQPQHF. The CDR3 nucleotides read TGTGCCAGCTCACGAAGACAGGGGAATGATCAGCCCCAGCATTTT.

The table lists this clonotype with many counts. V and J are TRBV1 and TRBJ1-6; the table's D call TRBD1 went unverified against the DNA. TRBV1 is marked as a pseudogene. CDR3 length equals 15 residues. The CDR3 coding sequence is TGCACCAGCAGCCACTCTTGGGGACAGCAGGCACCCCTCCACTTT. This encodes CTSSHSWGQQAPLHF.